One and the same sample provided the 8 T cell receptor beta chains below, sequenced in a study of identical twins. TCRdb reanalysed the 5' RACE reads using MiXCR and keeps one entry per CDR3 protein. The sample lists 200,000 to 250,000 distinct CDR3 sequences, approximately 10% occurring once. The sample taken for sequencing was memory T cells sorted from blood. These receptors were collected from a man in his forties or fifties in good health.

This clonotype has only a few counts. The chain carries TRBV5-1 and TRBJ2-7, with D perhaps matching TRBD2 (5 bases). V dropped 4 bases and J dropped 1 base, with 12 bases sitting between them. Germline CDR1 SGHRS, CDR2 YFSETQ. This CDR3 comprises 14 residues. The CDR3 coding sequence is TGCGCCAGCAGCGCGGGCCAACAATCCTACGAGCAGTACTTC. Encoded protein: CASSAGQQSYEQYF.

The V and J genes are TRBV5-5 and TRBJ2-1, with D possibly matching TRBD1 (6 bases). CDR1 is SGHKS, CDR2 YYEKEE, per germline (reference sequence). CDR3 length equals 16 residues. Deletions cut 1 base from V and 0 bases from J, with 11 bases between. The CDR3 spells CASSLFTGSSYNEQFF. CDR3 bases: TGTGCCAGCAGCTTGTTTACAGGGAGCTCCTACAATGAGCAGTTCTTC.

The rearrangement links TRBV19 to TRBJ2-1, with D perhaps TRBD1 (5 bases). The CDR3 runs to 12 residues. Germline assignment: CDR1 LNHDA and CDR2 SQIVND (reference sequence). V was trimmed by 3 bases and J by 6 bases, leaving 6 bases between them. CDR3 sequence (DNA): TGTGCCAGTAGTATTAGGGGCAATGAGCAGTTCTTC. Its protein product is CASSIRGNEQFF.

This clonotype was observed at least ten times. V and J are TRBV5-1 and TRBJ2-1, with 10 positions matching TRBD2. Germline CDR1 and CDR2: SGHRS and YFSETQ. Trimming removed 4 bases from V and 5 bases from J; junction bases left unmatched: 6. The CDR3 is 15 amino acids. The CDR3, as DNA: TGCGCCAGCAGCGAAAGGACTAGCGGCAACAATGAGCAGTTCTTC. Translation gives CASSERTSGNNEQFF.

The sample holds many counts of this clonotype. V and J are TRBV5-1 and TRBJ1-1, with 9 bases lining up with TRBD1. Germline CDR1 reads SGHRS; CDR2 reads YFSETQ. Germline trimming cut 0 bases from V and 2 bases from J; bases unmatched to any gene: 5. The CDR3 runs to 16 residues. DNA for the CDR3: TGCGCCAGCAGCTTGGAGCCGGGACAGGGCAACACTGAAGCTTTCTTT. Translation gives CASSLEPGQGNTEAFF.

This clonotype was observed a few times. The chain carries TRBV5-1 and TRBJ2-7; 9 bases agree with TRBD1. Germline CDR1 reads SGHRS; CDR2 reads YFSETQ. V lost 4 bases to trimming and J lost 5 bases; unmatched junction nucleotides: 4. The CDR3 runs 13 residues. The CDR3 nucleotides read TGCGCCAGCAGCGACAGGGGGAACAACGAGCAGTACTTC. It codes for CASSDRGNNEQYF.

This clonotype was observed at least ten times. This chain links TRBV9 with TRBJ2-3, with TRBD2 matching over 14 bases. Unmatched junction bases numbered 13, after V lost 4 bases and J lost 3 bases. From germline, CDR1 is SGDLS and CDR2 YYNGEE. There are 19 residues in the CDR3. CDR3 protein: CASSLTHGTSGRRTDTQYF. The CDR3 DNA reads TGTGCCAGCAGCCTTACACATGGGACTAGCGGGAGAAGGACAGATACGCAGTATTTT.

The rearrangement joins TRBV12-3 or TRBV12-4 to TRBJ1-2; the D is unclear. Trimming removed 4 bases at V and 8 bases at J, with 11 bases between. The CDR3 covers 12 residues. The CDR3 here is CASSSAGQGYTF. For the CDR3, the DNA is TGTGCCAGCAGTTCGGCAGGTCAGGGCTACACCTTC.